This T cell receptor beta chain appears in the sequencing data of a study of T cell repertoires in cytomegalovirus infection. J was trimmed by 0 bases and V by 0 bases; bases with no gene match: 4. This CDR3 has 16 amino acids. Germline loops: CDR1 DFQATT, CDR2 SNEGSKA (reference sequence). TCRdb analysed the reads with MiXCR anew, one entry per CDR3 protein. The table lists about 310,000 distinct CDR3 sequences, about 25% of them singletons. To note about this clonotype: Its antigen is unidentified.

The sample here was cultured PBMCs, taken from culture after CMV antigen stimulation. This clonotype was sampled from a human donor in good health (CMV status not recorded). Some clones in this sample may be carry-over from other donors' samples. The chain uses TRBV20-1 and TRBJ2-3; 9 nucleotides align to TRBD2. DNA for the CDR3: TGCAGTGCTAGAGAAGGGACTAGCAGTAGCACAGATACGCAGTATTTT. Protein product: CSAREGTSSSTDTQYF.